Listed below are T cell receptor beta chains from one sample, sequenced in a study of CD8 T cells in ankylosing spondylitis. TCRdb analysed the 5' RACE reads with MiXCR anew, one entry per CDR3 protein. The data contain some 340,000 distinct CDR3 sequences, 14% to 15% of them singletons. Sequencing was carried out using blood, either unsorted or a sorted T cell fraction (not recorded which). The receptors originated from a male donor with ankylosing spondylitis or in good health (not recorded which). Both conserved end residues are part of each CDR3. Fields, in order: clone size, V gene, D gene, J gene, CDR3 protein, CDR3 DNA. A D gene is named only where the DNA matches it firmly. Clone size is not always given. Where it is, it says once, few, many or a class for expanded clones.

abundance: -; v_gene: TRBV20-1; d_gene: TRBD1; j_gene: TRBJ2-3; CDR3aa: CSARDLRGSGDTQYF; CDR3nt: TGCAGTGCTAGAGATCTCAGGGGGTCGGGAGATACGCAGTATTTT
abundance: -; v_gene: TRBV6-5; d_gene: -; j_gene: TRBJ1-2; CDR3aa: CASSYYGYGYTF; CDR3nt: TGTGCCAGCAGTTACTATGGCTATGGCTACACCTTC
abundance: once; v_gene: TRBV6-1; d_gene: -; j_gene: TRBJ2-7; CDR3aa: CASSPRELSEQYF; CDR3nt: TGTGCCAGCAGCCCTCGGGAGTTGAGCGAGCAGTACTTC
abundance: -; v_gene: TRBV2; d_gene: -; j_gene: TRBJ1-5; CDR3aa: CASSEAQGMSQHF; CDR3nt: TGTGCCAGCAGTGAAGCGCAAGGTATGTCCCAGCATTTT
abundance: -; v_gene: TRBV12-3/TRBV12-4; d_gene: -; j_gene: TRBJ1-3; CDR3aa: CASTQSSGNTIYF; CDR3nt: TGTGCCAGCACACAGAGCTCTGGAAACACCATATATTTT
abundance: few; v_gene: TRBV5-1; d_gene: TRBD1; j_gene: TRBJ2-7; CDR3aa: CASSPRTGNGEQYF; CDR3nt: TGCGCCAGCAGCCCCAGGACAGGGAACGGCGAGCAGTACTTC
abundance: -; v_gene: TRBV5-1; d_gene: -; j_gene: TRBJ1-4; CDR3aa: CASSLDAATNEKLFF; CDR3nt: TGCGCCAGCAGCTTGGACGCAGCAACTAATGAAAAACTGTTTTTT
abundance: few; v_gene: TRBV19; d_gene: TRBD2; j_gene: TRBJ2-1; CDR3aa: CASIRLLAGGYSYNEQFF; CDR3nt: TGTGCCAGTATTAGGCTTCTAGCGGGAGGTTATTCCTACAATGAGCAGTTCTTC
abundance: -; v_gene: TRBV9; d_gene: -; j_gene: TRBJ2-3; CDR3aa: CASSAQTTSTDTQYF; CDR3nt: TGTGCCAGCAGCGCCCAAACGACTTCCACAGATACGCAGTATTTT
abundance: few; v_gene: TRBV5-1; d_gene: -; j_gene: TRBJ2-1; CDR3aa: CASSFTPTGAPKKRELYNEQFF; CDR3nt: TGCGCCAGCAGCTTTACTCCGACAGGGGCCCCCAAAAAGCGGGAGCTCTACAATGAGCAGTTCTTC
abundance: few; v_gene: TRBV11-1; d_gene: TRBD2; j_gene: TRBJ2-5; CDR3aa: CASSLAFTGGETQYF; CDR3nt: TGTGCCAGCAGCTTAGCCTTTACGGGAGGAGAGACCCAGTACTTC
abundance: few; v_gene: TRBV9; d_gene: -; j_gene: TRBJ1-3; CDR3aa: CASSLSAGAGNTIYF; CDR3nt: TGTGCCAGCAGCCTCAGTGCAGGGGCCGGAAACACCATATATTTT
abundance: -; v_gene: TRBV12-3/TRBV12-4; d_gene: TRBD1; j_gene: TRBJ1-5; CDR3aa: CASSVQGNQPQHF; CDR3nt: TGTGCCAGCAGTGTACAGGGGAATCAGCCCCAGCATTTT
abundance: -; v_gene: TRBV6-5; d_gene: -; j_gene: TRBJ2-2; CDR3aa: CASSYSAATPAGELFF; CDR3nt: TGTGCCAGCAGTTACTCGGCGGCGACTCCCGCCGGGGAGCTGTTTTTT
abundance: -; v_gene: TRBV12-3/TRBV12-4; d_gene: -; j_gene: TRBJ1-4; CDR3aa: CASSLNLEKLFF; CDR3nt: TGTGCCAGCAGTTTAAACCTTGAAAAACTGTTTTTT
abundance: few; v_gene: TRBV24-1; d_gene: -; j_gene: TRBJ2-3; CDR3aa: CATSAGDTQYF; CDR3nt: TGTGCCACCAGTGCCGGGGATACGCAGTATTTT
abundance: -; v_gene: TRBV2; d_gene: -; j_gene: TRBJ1-2; CDR3aa: CASSDSGALGGYTF; CDR3nt: TGTGCCAGCAGTGACTCCGGGGCGCTGGGTGGCTACACCTTC
abundance: few; v_gene: TRBV29-1; d_gene: TRBD1; j_gene: TRBJ1-1; CDR3aa: CSAQTGWDTEAFF; CDR3nt: TGCAGCGCCCAGACAGGGTGGGACACTGAAGCTTTCTTT
abundance: few; v_gene: TRBV3-1; d_gene: TRBD2; j_gene: TRBJ2-1; CDR3aa: CASRPTSVSSYNEQFF; CDR3nt: TGTGCCAGCAGGCCGACTAGCGTGAGCTCCTACAATGAGCAGTTCTTC
abundance: many; v_gene: TRBV4-2; d_gene: -; j_gene: TRBJ1-2; CDR3aa: CASSPGAGDYGYTF; CDR3nt: TGTGCCAGCAGCCCCGGGGCAGGGGACTATGGCTACACCTTC
abundance: -; v_gene: TRBV4-2; d_gene: -; j_gene: TRBJ2-3; CDR3aa: CASSQDIVGTIAGDTQYF; CDR3nt: TGTGCCAGCAGCCAAGATATCGTGGGGACCATAGCAGGAGATACGCAGTATTTT
abundance: few; v_gene: TRBV28; d_gene: -; j_gene: TRBJ1-1; CDR3aa: CAATVDSITEAFF; CDR3nt: TGTGCTGCCACCGTGGACTCAATCACTGAAGCTTTCTTT
abundance: -; v_gene: TRBV7-2; d_gene: TRBD2; j_gene: TRBJ2-1; CDR3aa: CASSLRRGENSEQFF; CDR3nt: TGTGCCAGCAGCTTAAGGCGGGGGGAAAATAGTGAGCAGTTCTTC
abundance: few; v_gene: TRBV12-3/TRBV12-4; d_gene: -; j_gene: TRBJ2-2; CDR3aa: CASSHGTLTGELFF; CDR3nt: TGTGCCAGCAGCCACGGGACACTCACCGGGGAGCTGTTTTTT
abundance: many; v_gene: TRBV29-1; d_gene: -; j_gene: TRBJ2-7; CDR3aa: CSVALAAAYEQYF; CDR3nt: TGCAGCGTTGCGTTAGCAGCTGCCTACGAGCAGTACTTC
abundance: few; v_gene: TRBV7-9; d_gene: -; j_gene: TRBJ2-2; CDR3aa: CASRVNSTGELFF; CDR3nt: TGTGCCAGCAGAGTTAATAGCACCGGGGAGCTGTTTTTT
abundance: few; v_gene: TRBV12-3/TRBV12-4; d_gene: TRBD1; j_gene: TRBJ2-2; CDR3aa: CASSISGTGARTGELFF; CDR3nt: TGTGCCAGCAGTATCTCCGGGACAGGGGCCCGGACCGGGGAGCTGTTTTTT
abundance: few; v_gene: TRBV6-1; d_gene: TRBD1; j_gene: TRBJ1-1; CDR3aa: CASSRTGQNTEAFF; CDR3nt: TGTGCCAGCAGCCGGACAGGGCAGAACACTGAAGCTTTCTTT
abundance: -; v_gene: TRBV18; d_gene: TRBD1; j_gene: TRBJ1-2; CDR3aa: CASSPQGASLHYTF; CDR3nt: TGTGCCAGCTCACCACAGGGGGCTTCCCTCCATTACACCTTC
abundance: few; v_gene: TRBV9; d_gene: TRBD2; j_gene: TRBJ2-5; CDR3aa: CASSSKGLVGPWGETQYF; CDR3nt: TGTGCCAGCAGCTCAAAGGGACTAGTGGGCCCTTGGGGGGAGACCCAGTACTTC
abundance: -; v_gene: TRBV7-9; d_gene: -; j_gene: TRBJ1-4; CDR3aa: CASSFSEYLNEKLFF; CDR3nt: TGTGCCAGCAGCTTCTCAGAGTACTTAAATGAAAAACTGTTTTTT
abundance: few; v_gene: TRBV18; d_gene: -; j_gene: TRBJ2-3; CDR3aa: CASSVGSTDTQYF; CDR3nt: TGTGCCAGCTCAGTGGGCAGCACAGATACGCAGTATTTT
abundance: -; v_gene: TRBV6-5; d_gene: TRBD1; j_gene: TRBJ2-7; CDR3aa: CASSYWDRTNEQYF; CDR3nt: TGTGCCAGCAGTTACTGGGACAGGACCAACGAGCAGTACTTC
abundance: -; v_gene: TRBV10-3; d_gene: TRBD2; j_gene: TRBJ2-1; CDR3aa: CAIRSGGANEQFF; CDR3nt: TGTGCCATCAGGAGCGGGGGGGCCAATGAGCAGTTCTTC
abundance: few; v_gene: TRBV10-3; d_gene: TRBD1; j_gene: TRBJ1-2; CDR3aa: CAISERGTGSLTRGYTF; CDR3nt: TGTGCCATCAGTGAGAGGGGGACAGGGTCCCTCACTCGGGGCTACACCTTC
abundance: many; v_gene: TRBV6-1; d_gene: -; j_gene: TRBJ2-5; CDR3aa: CASSPRGIKETQYF; CDR3nt: TGTGCCAGCAGCCCCAGGGGTATCAAAGAGACCCAGTACTTC
abundance: few; v_gene: TRBV11-2; d_gene: -; j_gene: TRBJ2-7; CDR3aa: CASTKDYEQYF; CDR3nt: TGTGCCAGCACCAAAGACTACGAGCAGTACTTC
abundance: -; v_gene: TRBV4-2; d_gene: -; j_gene: TRBJ2-3; CDR3aa: CASSQEVLASDTQYF; CDR3nt: TGTGCCAGCAGCCAAGAGGTTCTAGCGTCCGATACGCAGTATTTT
abundance: -; v_gene: TRBV11-2; d_gene: -; j_gene: TRBJ2-2; CDR3aa: CASSFGQVDTGELFF; CDR3nt: TGTGCCAGCAGCTTTGGGCAGGTGGACACCGGGGAGCTGTTTTTT
abundance: -; v_gene: TRBV5-1; d_gene: TRBD2; j_gene: TRBJ2-1; CDR3aa: CASSLAGRSEQFF; CDR3nt: TGCGCCAGCAGCTTGGCCGGGAGGAGTGAGCAGTTCTTC
abundance: -; v_gene: TRBV18; d_gene: -; j_gene: TRBJ1-4; CDR3aa: CASSPSRGEGEKLFF; CDR3nt: TGTGCCAGCTCACCATCCAGGGGCGAAGGGGAAAAACTGTTTTTT
abundance: -; v_gene: TRBV10-3; d_gene: -; j_gene: TRBJ2-7; CDR3aa: CAISESDSLGEQYF; CDR3nt: TGTGCCATCAGTGAGTCGGACTCCCTGGGCGAGCAGTACTTC
abundance: -; v_gene: TRBV30; d_gene: -; j_gene: TRBJ2-4; CDR3aa: CAWSVQRIQYF; CDR3nt: TGTGCCTGGAGTGTACAGCGTATTCAGTACTTC
abundance: -; v_gene: TRBV20-1; d_gene: -; j_gene: TRBJ2-3; CDR3aa: CIAREADTQYF; CDR3nt: TGCATCGCGCGAGAGGCAGATACGCAGTATTTT
abundance: few; v_gene: TRBV20-1; d_gene: -; j_gene: TRBJ2-7; CDR3aa: CSARGLILEQYF; CDR3nt: TGCAGTGCTAGGGGACTTATTCTAGAGCAGTACTTC
abundance: few; v_gene: TRBV6-4; d_gene: -; j_gene: TRBJ1-5; CDR3aa: CASSDGGMRYSNQPQHF; CDR3nt: TGTGCCAGCAGTGACGGGGGCATGCGATATAGCAATCAGCCCCAGCATTTT
abundance: -; v_gene: TRBV20-1; d_gene: -; j_gene: TRBJ2-7; CDR3aa: CSLTGDGGYEQYF; CDR3nt: TGCAGTCTCACCGGGGACGGAGGCTACGAGCAGTACTTC
abundance: -; v_gene: TRBV20-1; d_gene: TRBD1; j_gene: TRBJ2-2; CDR3aa: CSARSGTGGTGELFF; CDR3nt: TGCAGTGCTCGTTCCGGGACAGGGGGGACCGGGGAGCTGTTTTTT
abundance: once; v_gene: TRBV12-3/TRBV12-4; d_gene: -; j_gene: TRBJ1-6; CDR3aa: CASTSGVSYNSHLHF; CDR3nt: TGTGCCAGCACCTCAGGGGTCTCCTATAATTCACACCTCCACTTT
abundance: -; v_gene: TRBV20-1; d_gene: -; j_gene: TRBJ2-7; CDR3aa: CSARGASPTHQQYF; CDR3nt: TGCAGTGCTAGAGGGGCTAGCCCTACACATCAGCAGTACTTC